The text below deals with one T cell receptor (beta chain). The sample comes from a study of blood T cell repertoires in COVID-19. Study as a whole: COVID-19 samples, acute and convalescent, were from the United States, Italy and Spain. In each case, the material was cDNA or gDNA derived from T cells, B-cell-depleted T cells, or PBMCs.

After removal of 3 bases from V and 6 bases from J, the junction contained 10 bases not matched to a gene. The CDR3 spans 16 residues. In germline, CDR1 is SGHTA, CDR2 FQGTGA. Source study methods: Reference gene primers were amplified, and this amplification served to estimate nucleated cell counts. Data came from immunoSEQ multiplex PCR; TCRdb stores just in-frame clones and leaves some out. That table supplies the V and J calls and clone size; D and trimming were determined from the DNA. This sample has 110,000 to 150,000 clones; roughly 80% occur once, and the top ten carry about 9.3%. Sample: peripheral blood. This TCR derives from a woman aged 80 or older in a cohort sampled during active or convalescent COVID-19. The V call is TRBV7-3, the J call TRBJ2-3, with 9 bases lining up with TRBD2. The CDR3 coding sequence is TGTGCCAGCAGCTTGCAAGCGGGGGGCGAGCGGGATACGCAGTATTTT. It encodes CASSLQAGGERDTQYF. Full variable domain (missing parts from reference TRBV7-3 and TRBJ2-3): GAGVSQTPSNKVTEKGKYVELRCDPISGHTALYWYRQSLGQGPEFLIYFQGTGAADDSGLPNDRFFAVRPEGSVSTLKIQRTERGDSAVYLCASSLQAGGERDTQYFGPGTRLTVL.